The 13 T cell receptor beta chains below come from one sample, sequenced in a study of tumor and adjacent non-tumor tissue in lung cancer. No cell sorting was done before RNA was extracted from the tissue. Three rounds of nested PCR, following a modified ARM-PCR protocol, produced the TCRbeta library. One entry per CDR3 protein results from TCRdb running MiXCR on the multiplex PCR reads. The sample has under 250,000 distinct CDR3 sequences, 71% seen once. Sequencing input: lung tumor tissue. These receptors all come from a man aged 60 to 75 with non-small cell lung cancer.

Remarks on this clonotype: One end of the junction fails to match germline, which may point to a read error. The chain uses TRBV11-1 and TRBJ2-7, with D unclear. This CDR3 has 16 amino acids. Per the germline V gene, CDR1 is SGHAT and CDR2 is FQDESV (reference sequence). The DNA of the CDR3 is TGTGCCAGCGGTTTAGTGATTCGTGACAACTCCTACGAGCAGTATTTC. As protein: CASGLVIRDNSYEQYF.

The CDR3 spells CSVEAVAPYNSRLHF. In DNA form, the CDR3 reads TGCAGTGTAGAGGCGGTGGCGCCCTATAATTCACGACTCCACTTT. The chain employs TRBV20-1 and TRBJ1-6; D is ambiguous. Germline loops: CDR1 DFQATT, CDR2 SNEGSKA (reference sequence). The CDR3 is made up of 15 amino acids. Trimming removed 7 bases at V and 16 bases at J, with 29 bases between.

The rearrangement uses TRBV12-3 or TRBV12-4 and TRBJ2-1, with D unclear. The V end was cut by 8 bases, the J end by 11 bases, with 13 bases between. The CDR3 is 11 amino acids. The CDR3 sequence: CASSLFGKQFF. DNA of the CDR3: TGTGCCAGCTCCCTCTTCGGTAAGCAGTTCTTC.

This clonotype was observed a handful of times. The junction departs from germline at one end; a sequencing error may be responsible. The rearrangement links TRBV29-1 to TRBJ1-1, with D unclear. Germline CDR1 reads SQVTM; CDR2 reads ANQGSEA. The CDR3 extends over 12 amino acids. CDR3 region: CSVESGSAEAFF. For the CDR3, the DNA is TGTAGCGTTGAAAGTGGATCCGCTGAGGCTTTCTTT. Full variable domain (remainder filled in from reference TRBV29-1 and TRBJ1-1): SAVISQKPSRDICQRGTSLTIQCQVDSQVTMMFWYRQQPGQSLTLIATANQGSEATYESGFVIDKFPISRPNLTFSTLTVSNMSPEDSSIYLCSVESGSAEAFFGQGTRLTVV.

To note about this clonotype: This may arise from a read error, as a much more abundant clone is one base away. V is TRBV20-1 and J is TRBJ1-1; D is uncertain. From germline, CDR1 is DFQATT and CDR2 SNEGSKA (reference sequence). The CDR3 extends over 11 amino acids. CDR3 in amino acids: CSDRETTEAFF. In DNA, the CDR3 is TGCAGTGATAGAGAGACAACTGAAGCTTTCTTT.

Notes on this clonotype: One end of the junction varies from germline; a read error may be responsible. The V and J genes are TRBV6-6 and TRBJ2-2; D possibly corresponds to TRBD2 (5 bases). CDR1 is MNHNY, CDR2 SVGAGI, per germline (reference sequence). The CDR3 extends over 14 amino acids. The CDR3 DNA is TGTGCCTGCAGTTACTCGTGGGTGGTCGGGGAGTTGTTTTTT. This encodes CACSYSWVVGELFF.

The count of this clonotype is one. Here the CDR3 reads CASSPRAESGYTF. The CDR3 bases are TGTGCCAGCAGCCCCAGGGCAGAATCTGGCTACACCTTC. The genes are TRBV7-9 and TRBJ1-2, with D possibly TRBD1 on 5 matching bases. The CDR3 contains 13 residues. Germline V lookup: CDR1 SEHNR, CDR2 FQNEAQ (reference sequence). The V end lost 5 bases, the J end lost 7 bases, and 14 bases lay between the germline ends. The variable domain in full, completed from reference TRBV7-9 and TRBJ1-2, reads DTGVSQNPRHKITKRGQNVTFRCDPISEHNRLYWYRQTLGQGPEFLTYFQNEAQLEKSRLLSDRFSAERPKGSFSTLEIQRTEQGDSAMYLCASSPRAESGYTFGSGTRLTVV.

Comment on this clonotype: A much larger clonotype is one base distant, so this may be a read error. The chain has TRBV6-5 and TRBJ2-3, with 9 nucleotides matching TRBD2. The germline V gene encodes CDR1 MNHEY and CDR2 SVGAGI. There are 13 residues in the CDR3. CDR3 DNA: TGTGGCAGTAGGACTAGCGGCACAGATACGCAGTATTTT. Residues: CGSRTSGTDTQYF.

Concerning this clonotype itself: One end of the junction is discordant with germline, which a read error may explain. The genes are TRBV12-3 or TRBV12-4 and TRBJ2-3, with 7 positions matching TRBD2. The CDR3 consists of 14 residues. The CDR3 is CANSVGPGRDTQYF. The CDR3 coding sequence is TGTGCCAACAGTGTAGGGCCTGGGAGGGATACGCAGTATTTC.

This clonotype has just a few counts. The chain recombines TRBV5-1 with TRBJ2-2; possible D gene TRBD2, 6 bases. Deletions cut 1 base from V and 7 bases from J, with 14 bases between. Germline-derived CDR1 and CDR2 are SGHRS and YFSETQ. The CDR3 consists of 15 residues. For the CDR3, the DNA is TGCGCCAGCAGCTTGCGGGACTTATATAACGGGGAGCTGTTTTTT. Protein sequence: CASSLRDLYNGELFF.

Concerning this clonotype: Since a much larger clone is just one base distant, this may be a read error. It is unclear where the CDR3 begins or ends on the DNA, so no DNA is shown, and the CDR3 is as TCRdb lists it. The chain carries TRBV20-1 and TRBJ1-6; TRBD1, as called in the table, went unchecked against the DNA. The CDR3 is made up of 15 amino acids, end residues included. Germline lookup yields CDR1 DFQATT and CDR2 SNEGSKA (reference sequence). The CDR3 sequence: CSARDFGTGASPFHF.

Points on this clonotype: A read error may be the cause here, since a much bigger clone is one base away. The V call is TRBV4-1, the J call TRBJ2-7; tentative D call: TRBD1 (6 bases). The CDR3 covers 14 residues. The V gene's germline CDR1 is MGHRA and CDR2 YSYEKL. Trimming removed 4 bases at V and 3 bases at J, with 13 bases between. As DNA, the CDR3 is TGCGCCAGCAGCCGAGGACAGTTATACTACGAGCAGTACTTC. This sequence encodes CASSRGQLYYEQYF.

Of note for this clonotype: This may be a read error: a much more frequent sequence differs by one nucleotide. The chain has TRBV12-5 and TRBJ1-5; the D gene is possibly TRBD1 (5 bases). Trimming took 3 bases from V and 0 from J, leaving 9 bases between them. Germline V gene lookup returns CDR1 LGHNT and CDR2 FRNRAP. The CDR3 is 15 residues long. In DNA form, the CDR3 reads TGTGCTAGTGGTTTTGGGGACTTTAGCAATCAGCCCCAGCATTTT. Translating it yields CASGFGDFSNQPQHF.